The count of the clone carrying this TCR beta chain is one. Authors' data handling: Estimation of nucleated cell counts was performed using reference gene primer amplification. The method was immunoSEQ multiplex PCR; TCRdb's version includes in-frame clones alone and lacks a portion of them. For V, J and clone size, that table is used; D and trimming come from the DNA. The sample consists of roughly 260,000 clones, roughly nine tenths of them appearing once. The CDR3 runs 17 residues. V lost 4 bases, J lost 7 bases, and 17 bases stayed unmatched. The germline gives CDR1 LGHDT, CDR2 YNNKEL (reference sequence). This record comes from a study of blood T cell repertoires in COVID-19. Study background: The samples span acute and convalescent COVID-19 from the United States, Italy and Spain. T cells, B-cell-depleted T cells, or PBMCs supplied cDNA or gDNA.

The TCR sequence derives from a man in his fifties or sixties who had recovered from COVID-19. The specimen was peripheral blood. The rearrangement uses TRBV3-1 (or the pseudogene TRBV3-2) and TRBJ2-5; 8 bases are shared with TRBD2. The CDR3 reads CASSPPGGGSLLGTQYF. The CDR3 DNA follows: TGTGCCAGCAGCCCCCCGGGGGGGGGATCCCTTTTAGGGACCCAGTACTTC.